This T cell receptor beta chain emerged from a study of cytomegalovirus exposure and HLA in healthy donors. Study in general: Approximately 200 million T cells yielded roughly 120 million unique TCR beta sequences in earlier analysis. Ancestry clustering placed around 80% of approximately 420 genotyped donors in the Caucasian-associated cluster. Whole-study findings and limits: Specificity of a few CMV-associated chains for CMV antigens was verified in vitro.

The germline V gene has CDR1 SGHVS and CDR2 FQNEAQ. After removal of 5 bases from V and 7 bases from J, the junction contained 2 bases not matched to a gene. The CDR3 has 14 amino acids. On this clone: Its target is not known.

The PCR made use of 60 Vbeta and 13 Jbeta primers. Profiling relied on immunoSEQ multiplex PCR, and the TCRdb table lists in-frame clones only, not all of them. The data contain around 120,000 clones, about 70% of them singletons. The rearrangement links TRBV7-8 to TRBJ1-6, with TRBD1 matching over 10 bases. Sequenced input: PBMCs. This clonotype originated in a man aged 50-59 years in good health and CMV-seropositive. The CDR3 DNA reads TGTGCCAGCAGCCAGGGACAGGGGAATTCACCCCTCCACTTT. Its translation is CASSQGQGNSPLHF.